This T cell receptor (beta chain) was captured by sequencing in a study of T-cell reconstitution after alpha-beta-depleted transplantation in children. The TCRbeta library incorporated unique molecular identifiers. TCRdb processed the PCR reads anew with MiXCR; each CDR3 protein has one entry. Of 150,000 to 200,000 distinct CDR3 sequences in the sample, less than 15% are singletons; the top ten hold approximately 13%. With 2 bases clipped from V and 0 bases from J, the junction kept 6 bases outside the gene matches. Germline values: CDR1 SEHNR, CDR2 FQNEAQ (reference sequence). The CDR3 has 16 amino acids.

The V gene is TRBV7-9, the J gene TRBJ1-1; 7 positions match TRBD1. The TCR was taken from a human donor who donated a stem cell graft to a child with acute lymphoblastic leukemia. The source was PBMCs from the stem cell graft donor, collected from the stem cell graft. CDR3 nucleotide sequence: TGTGCCAGCAGCTTACGTCCCGACAGGGTGAACACTGAAGCTTTCTTT. Its translation is CASSLRPDRVNTEAFF.